This TCR beta chain was identified in a study of CD4+ T cells in melanoma. CDR3 length: 15 residues. Germline V gene data show CDR1 as MNHEY and CDR2 as SVGAGI. V shed 7 bases and J shed 1 base, with 14 bases lying between them. Profiling relied on immunoSEQ multiplex PCR, and the TCRdb table lists in-frame clones only, not all of them. Found here are over 130,000 clones, approximately 91% of them singletons; the top ten hold less than 2%. This receptor was taken from a human donor with melanoma. V gene TRBV6-5 combines with J gene TRBJ1-5; TRBD1 is a possible D gene (5 bases). CDR3 loop: CASNPSDSSNQPQHF. The CDR3 DNA reads as TGTGCCAGCAACCCAAGCGACAGCAGCAATCAGCCCCAGCATTTT.